This TCR beta chain was profiled in a study of cytomegalovirus exposure and HLA in healthy donors. V trimming: 3 bases; J trimming: 3 bases; junction bases outside the gene matches: 4. Per the germline V gene, CDR1 is SGHKS and CDR2 is YYEKEE (reference sequence). The CDR3 extends over 14 amino acids. A note on this clone: The antigen remains unidentified.

The PCR contained 60 Vbeta and 13 Jbeta primers. The method was immunoSEQ multiplex PCR; TCRdb's version includes in-frame clones alone and lacks a portion of them. This sample has approximately 100,000 clones, with 71% found just once. Regarding the study as a whole: The investigators catalogued 150 or so TCR beta chains as cytomegalovirus-associated.

The chain employs TRBV5-5 and TRBJ2-5, with TRBD1 identical over 8 bases. The sequence came from a female donor in good health and CMV-seronegative. Sequenced: PBMCs. The CDR3 is CASSYYRGEETQYF. The CDR3 DNA is TGTGCCAGCAGCTACTACAGGGGGGAAGAGACCCAGTACTTC.